This T cell receptor (beta chain) was obtained from a study of blood T cell repertoires in COVID-19. About the study: Samples representing acute and convalescent COVID-19 were sourced from the United States, Italy and Spain. In each case, the material was cDNA or gDNA derived from T cells, B-cell-depleted T cells, or PBMCs.

This CDR3 spans 17 amino acids. Authors' processing steps: Amplification with reference gene primers provided the estimates of nucleated cell counts. Libraries were prepared by immunoSEQ multiplex PCR; TCRdb keeps only in-frame clonotypes and omits some of them. That table gives V, J and clone size, and the DNA gave D and trimming. The table records tens of thousands of clones, roughly 82% of them present only once. V and J are TRBV21-1 and TRBJ2-5; the table calls TRBD2, which could not be checked here. TRBV21-1 is listed as a pseudogene. The sequence was collected from a woman older than 75 with acute or convalescent COVID-19. The source material was peripheral blood. DNA for the CDR3: TGTGCCAACGCCCGACCAATTTTAAGCGACTACCAAGAGACCCAGTACTTC. Protein: CANARPILSDYQETQYF.